Below, one TCR beta chain is given with its context. Its antigen is not identified. The sample originates from a study of vaccination and CD4 T cells after COVID-19. Study context: Once diagnosed, patients had post-COVID samples drawn a median approximately 100 days later (range 35 to 161). Each control culture was treated with a CEFX pool, an HIV-1 Nef pool, or no peptide. Cells were stimulated with overlapping spike peptides from SARS-CoV-2, HCoV-NL63, HCoV-OC43 and HCoV-229E.

The CDR3 consists of 13 residues. Germline V gene sequence: CDR1 DFQATT, CDR2 SNEGSKA (reference sequence). V lost 4 bases, J lost 1 base, and 10 bases lay in between. Cultured CD4+ T cell DNA underwent sequencing with the Oncomine TCR Beta short-read assay. TCRdb ran MiXCR on the PCR reads and lists one entry per CDR3 protein. The repertoire holds about 15,000 distinct CDR3 sequences, with roughly two fifths as singletons. Treatment reported: 10-day PBMC culture with coronavirus spike peptide pools or control peptides (ViraFEST assay). In the ViraFEST assay, peptide-pool expansion preceded TCR sequencing of expanded clonotypes.

J is TRBJ2-5 and V is TRBV20-1, with D perhaps TRBD1 (6 bases). Sequencing was performed on CD4+ T cells from blood, cultured in vitro. The TCR comes from a human donor who had recovered from COVID-19. The CDR3 DNA follows: TGCAGTGCTAAACGGACAGCCCAAGAGACCCAGTACTTC. Its translation is CSAKRTAQETQYF.